This entry describes one T cell receptor (beta chain). The antigen remains undetermined. The data were obtained in a study of cytotoxic CD8 clonotypes in ibrutinib-treated CLL. Findings and limits, study-wide: Patients had baseline clonality above age-matched healthy donors, and this clonality moved with circulating CD8+ T-cell counts.

V was cut by 6 bases and J by 4 bases, with 15 bases left in between. CDR3 length equals 15 residues. Per the germline V gene, CDR1 is MNHEY and CDR2 is SVGAGI. TCRdb's copy holds only in-frame clones and misses some; the assay was immunoSEQ multiplex PCR. This sample carries some 130,000 clones, 70% to 90% of them seen once, and the ten largest clones take around 2.1%. The receptor's source is a human donor with chronic lymphocytic leukemia. Sequences were derived from PBMCs, sampled after 24 months of ibrutinib treatment. The V and J genes are TRBV6-5 and TRBJ1-4, with D perhaps TRBD1 (5 bases). In DNA form, the CDR3 reads TGTGCCAGCAGCCGGGCCGAGGGGATTAATGAAAAACTGTTTTTT. Amino acids: CASSRAEGINEKLFF.